What follows are 13 T cell receptor beta chains derived from one specimen sequenced in a study of T cell responses to AZD1222 COVID-19 vaccine. Produced via immunoSEQ multiplex PCR; TCRdb's table is partial and in-frame only. Of approximately 150,000 clones listed, over 75% are singletons. Material: peripheral blood, obtained 28 days after the second AZD1222 dose. Every receptor here comes from an adult who received the AZD1222 COVID-19 vaccine.

V usage is TRBV7-9 and J usage is TRBJ2-3; D is perhaps TRBD2 (6 bases). The CDR3 is made up of 12 amino acids. V gave up 5 bases and J gave up 7 bases, with 10 bases separating them. From germline, CDR1 is SEHNR and CDR2 FQNEAQ (reference sequence). The DNA of the CDR3 is TGTGCCAGCAGCGCGGGCGGGAATACGCAGTATTTT. This encodes CASSAGGNTQYF.

This chain connects TRBV7-2 to TRBJ1-2; no reliable D call. Germline V gene sequence: CDR1 SGHTA, CDR2 FQGNSA. V lost 1 base, J lost 2 bases, and 8 bases lay in between. The CDR3 has 14 amino acids. The CDR3 sequence: CASSLVLGNYGYTF. The CDR3 coding sequence is TGTGCCAGCAGCTTAGTACTGGGGAACTATGGCTACACCTTC.

This clone was observed a few times. The CDR3 protein is CASSGSDIYGYTF. DNA of the CDR3: TGTGCCAGCAGTGGCAGCGATATCTATGGCTACACCTTC. This chain links TRBV25-1 with TRBJ1-2; D call uncertain. Trimming left V 4 bases short and J 4 bases short, with 10 bases between. The CDR3 spans 13 residues. From germline, CDR1 is MGHDK and CDR2 SYGVNS.

The chain joins TRBV6-1 to TRBJ1-5, with TRBD1 identical over 7 bases. The CDR3 covers 17 residues. Germline loops: CDR1 MNHNS, CDR2 SASEGT. The V and J ends lost 4 bases and 2 bases, in that order; junction bases with no gene match: 11. The CDR3 bases are TGTGCCAGCAGTGCTTTCTTCACAGGGGCCCGCAATCAGCCCCAGCATTTT. As protein: CASSAFFTGARNQPQHF.

The CDR3 here is CASSIGTSSYEQYF. CDR3 in DNA: TGTGCCAGTAGTATCGGGACTAGCAGCTACGAGCAGTACTTC. The chain employs TRBV19 and TRBJ2-7, with 9 bases matching TRBD2. With 3 bases clipped from V and 3 bases from J, the junction kept 3 bases outside the gene matches. Germline V gene sequence: CDR1 LNHDA, CDR2 SQIVND (reference sequence). The length of the CDR3 is 14 residues.

The V and J genes are TRBV18 and TRBJ2-7; 10 nucleotides line up with TRBD1. CDR1 and CDR2 from the germline V gene are KGHSH and LQKENI. The CDR3 sequence is 15 residues long. Trimming removed 3 bases from V and 2 bases from J; junction bases left unmatched: 4. The CDR3 sequence is CASSPTGQGPYEQYF. CDR3 sequence (DNA): TGTGCCAGCTCACCCACGGGACAGGGGCCCTACGAGCAGTACTTC.

The chain has TRBV6-5 and TRBJ2-1; TRBD2 agrees at 7 bases. CDR3 length equals 13 residues. Germline loops: CDR1 MNHEY, CDR2 SVGAGI. The V segment lost 8 bases and the J segment 5 bases; nucleotides outside the gene matches: 6. CDR3 coding DNA: TGTGCCAGCGCTCTAGCGGAGAACAATGAGCAGTTCTTC. Amino acids: CASALAENNEQFF.

The rearrangement joins TRBV7-2 to TRBJ1-5; possible D gene TRBD1, 6 bases. Germline-derived CDR1 and CDR2 are SGHTA and FQGNSA. The CDR3 totals 15 residues. V was pared by 1 base and J by 0 bases, with 7 bases between. The CDR3 is CASSLEGVSNQPQHF. CDR3 in DNA: TGTGCCAGCAGCTTAGAGGGGGTTAGCAATCAGCCCCAGCATTTT.

The rearrangement joins TRBV30 to TRBJ1-5, with D unclear. The CDR3 is 17 amino acids. CDR1 GTSNPN and CDR2 SVGIG come from the germline V gene (reference sequence). V was clipped by 2 bases and J by 9 bases, with 26 bases between them. CDR3 region: CAWSPSGTGMILGPQHF. Here the CDR3 DNA reads TGTGCCTGGAGTCCCTCGGGTACGGGGATGATCCTTGGGCCCCAGCATTTT.

The chain is built from TRBV7-9 and TRBJ1-5; D possibly corresponds to TRBD1 (5 bases). The CDR3 loop spans 15 amino acids. V gave up 6 bases and J gave up 5 bases, with 17 bases separating them. The germline V gene encodes CDR1 SEHNR and CDR2 FQNEAQ (reference sequence). This CDR3 is CASSFGDGQYQPQHF. DNA of the CDR3: TGTGCCAGCAGTTTTGGGGACGGACAATATCAGCCCCAGCATTTT. Using reference TRBV7-9 and TRBJ1-5 for the parts outside the CDR3, the full variable domain is DTGVSQNPRHKITKRGQNVTFRCDPISEHNRLYWYRQTLGQGPEFLTYFQNEAQLEKSRLLSDRFSAERPKGSFSTLEIQRTEQGDSAMYLCASSFGDGQYQPQHFGDGTRLSIL.

V gene TRBV6-1 combines with J gene TRBJ1-1, with D perhaps matching TRBD1 (5 bases). The germline V gene encodes CDR1 MNHNS and CDR2 SASEGT. The germline V and J ends were trimmed by 3 bases and 6 bases, with 14 bases remaining between them. The CDR3 totals 14 residues. The CDR3 nucleotides are TGTGCCAGCAGTGAGGAGTCGGGGGAGTCTGAAGCTTTCTTT. Encoded protein: CASSEESGESEAFF.

DNA of the CDR3: TGTGCCAGCAGTTTAGAAGGGGATGGCAATCAGCCCCAGCATTTT. Residues: CASSLEGDGNQPQHF. This chain links TRBV27 with TRBJ1-5, with D perhaps matching TRBD1 (5 bases). The germline gives CDR1 MNHEY, CDR2 SMNVEV (reference sequence). V dropped 2 bases and J dropped 2 bases, with 10 bases sitting between them. This CDR3 is 15 amino acids long.

The count of this clone is one. The V call is TRBV6-5, the J call TRBJ2-1, with no clear D. The CDR3 is made up of 15 amino acids. Per the germline V gene, CDR1 is MNHEY and CDR2 is SVGAGI. V lost 0 bases and J 8 bases, leaving 14 bases between the germline ends. The CDR3 is CASSYSNLATDEQFF. CDR3 DNA sequence: TGTGCCAGCAGTTACTCGAACCTTGCGACGGATGAGCAGTTCTTC.